The subject of this entry is one TCR beta chain. This sample was taken from a study of blood T cell repertoires in COVID-19. Overall study: Spain, Italy and the United States supplied samples that represented acute and convalescent COVID-19. Nucleic acid was either cDNA or gDNA, and it came from T cells, B-cell-depleted T cells, or PBMCs.

The germline V gene encodes CDR1 MGHDK and CDR2 SYGVNS. The ends were cut back, 6 bases at V and 2 bases at J, with 11 bases in the middle. The CDR3 contains 14 residues. In the authors' methods: Estimation of nucleated cell counts relied on the amplification of reference gene primers. TCRdb's table, derived via immunoSEQ multiplex PCR, lists solely in-frame clones and lacks some. V, J and clone size are those of that table, while D and trimming were read from the DNA. Among roughly 320,000 clones listed, 65% to 90% were seen once. The sequence was obtained from a human donor in a cohort sampled during active COVID-19. Sequencing was performed on peripheral blood. V and J are TRBV25-1 and TRBJ1-5; a possible D gene is TRBD1 (5 bases). CDR3 bases: TGTGCCAGCAGCCAGGGCCAAGGCAATCAGCCCCAGCATTTT. Translation: CASSQGQGNQPQHF.